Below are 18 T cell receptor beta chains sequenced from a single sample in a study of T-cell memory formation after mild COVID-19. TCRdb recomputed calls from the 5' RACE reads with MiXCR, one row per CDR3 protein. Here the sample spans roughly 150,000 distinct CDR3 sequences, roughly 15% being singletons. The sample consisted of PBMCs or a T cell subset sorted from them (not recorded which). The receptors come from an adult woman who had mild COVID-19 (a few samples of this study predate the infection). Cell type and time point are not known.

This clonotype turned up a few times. The CDR3, as DNA: TGTGCCAGCAGACGAAGACTAGCGGGAGCTACTAGCACAGATACGCAGTATTTT. Translated, it gives CASRRRLAGATSTDTQYF. This chain connects TRBV7-2 to TRBJ2-3, with 12 nucleotides matching TRBD2. This CDR3 is built from 18 residues. The germline V gene has CDR1 SGHTA and CDR2 FQGNSA. After removal of 6 bases from V and 0 bases from J, the junction contained 10 bases not matched to a gene.

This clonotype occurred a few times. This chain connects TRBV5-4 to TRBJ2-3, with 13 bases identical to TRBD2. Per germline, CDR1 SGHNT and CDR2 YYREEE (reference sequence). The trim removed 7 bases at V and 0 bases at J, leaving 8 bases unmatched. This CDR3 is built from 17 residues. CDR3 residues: CASALGLAGSSTDTQYF. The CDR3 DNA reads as TGTGCCAGCGCCCTGGGACTAGCGGGGTCAAGCACAGATACGCAGTATTTT.

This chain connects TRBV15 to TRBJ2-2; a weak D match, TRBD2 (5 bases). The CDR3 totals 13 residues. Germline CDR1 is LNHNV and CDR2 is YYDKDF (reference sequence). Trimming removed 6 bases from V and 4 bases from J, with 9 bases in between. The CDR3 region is CATRGRGTGELFF. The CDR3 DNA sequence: TGTGCCACCAGGGGGAGAGGCACCGGGGAGCTGTTTTTT.

Here the CDR3 reads CSATSTGFNEKLFF. The CDR3 nucleotides are TGCAGTGCTACCTCGACAGGGTTTAATGAAAAACTGTTTTTT. The gene calls are TRBV20-1 and TRBJ1-4; TRBD1 matches at 7 bases. CDR1 and CDR2 from the germline V gene are DFQATT and SNEGSKA (reference sequence). This CDR3 spans 14 amino acids. The ends lost 4 bases at V and 4 bases at J; junction bases unmatched: 6.

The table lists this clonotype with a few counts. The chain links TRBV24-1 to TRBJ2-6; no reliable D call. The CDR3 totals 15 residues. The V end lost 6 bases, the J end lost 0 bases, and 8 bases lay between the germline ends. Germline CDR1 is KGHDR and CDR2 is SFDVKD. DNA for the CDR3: TGTGCCACCAGTCCAACCGACTCTGGGGCCAACGTCCTGACTTTC. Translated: CATSPTDSGANVLTF.

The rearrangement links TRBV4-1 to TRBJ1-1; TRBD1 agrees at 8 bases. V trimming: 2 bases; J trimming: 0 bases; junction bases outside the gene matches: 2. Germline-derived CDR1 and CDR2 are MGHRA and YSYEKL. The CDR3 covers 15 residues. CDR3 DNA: TGCGCCAGCAGCCAAAGGACAGGGCTGAACACTGAAGCTTTCTTT. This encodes CASSQRTGLNTEAFF.

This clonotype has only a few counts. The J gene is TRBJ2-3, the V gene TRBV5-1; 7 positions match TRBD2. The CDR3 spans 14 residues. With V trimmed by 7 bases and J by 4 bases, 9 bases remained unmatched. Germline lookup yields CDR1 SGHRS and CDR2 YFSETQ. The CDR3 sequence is CASGVAGAADTQYF. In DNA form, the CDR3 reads TGCGCCAGCGGGGTGGCGGGAGCGGCAGATACGCAGTATTTT.

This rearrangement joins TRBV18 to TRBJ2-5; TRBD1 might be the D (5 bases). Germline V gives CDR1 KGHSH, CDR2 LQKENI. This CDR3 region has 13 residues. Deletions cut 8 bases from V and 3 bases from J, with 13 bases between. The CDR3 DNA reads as TGTGCCAGCACCGCAGGGATTGAAGAGACCCAGTACTTC. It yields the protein CASTAGIEETQYF.

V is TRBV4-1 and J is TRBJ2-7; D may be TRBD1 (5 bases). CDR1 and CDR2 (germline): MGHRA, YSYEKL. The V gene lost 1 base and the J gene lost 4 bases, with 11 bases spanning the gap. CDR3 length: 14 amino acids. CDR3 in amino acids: CASSQVRAPYEQYF. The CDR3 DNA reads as TGCGCCAGCAGCCAAGTCAGGGCCCCGTACGAGCAGTACTTC.

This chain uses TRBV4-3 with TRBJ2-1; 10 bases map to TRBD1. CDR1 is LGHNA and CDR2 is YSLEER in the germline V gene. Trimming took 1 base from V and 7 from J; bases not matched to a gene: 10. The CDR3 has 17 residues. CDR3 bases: TGCGCCAGCAGCCAAGGCATGACAGGGGGCGATCTGAATGAGCAGTTCTTC. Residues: CASSQGMTGGDLNEQFF.

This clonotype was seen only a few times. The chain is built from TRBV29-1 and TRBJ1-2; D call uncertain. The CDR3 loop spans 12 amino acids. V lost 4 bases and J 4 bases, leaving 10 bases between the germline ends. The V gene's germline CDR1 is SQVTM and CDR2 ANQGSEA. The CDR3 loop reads CSVAVPGYGYTF. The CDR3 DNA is TGCAGCGTTGCGGTACCAGGCTATGGCTACACCTTC.

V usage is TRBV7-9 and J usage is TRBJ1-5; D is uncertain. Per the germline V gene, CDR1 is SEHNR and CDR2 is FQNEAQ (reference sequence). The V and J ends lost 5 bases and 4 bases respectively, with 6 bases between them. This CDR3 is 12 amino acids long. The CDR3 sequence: CASSPLNQPQHF. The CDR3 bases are TGTGCCAGCAGCCCTTTAAATCAGCCCCAGCATTTT.

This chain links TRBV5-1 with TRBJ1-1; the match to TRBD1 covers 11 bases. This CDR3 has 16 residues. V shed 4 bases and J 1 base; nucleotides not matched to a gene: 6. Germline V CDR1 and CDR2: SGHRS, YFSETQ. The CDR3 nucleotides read TGCGCCAGCAGCGCTCGGACAGGGGGCCCGAACACTGAAGCTTTCTTT. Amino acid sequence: CASSARTGGPNTEAFF.

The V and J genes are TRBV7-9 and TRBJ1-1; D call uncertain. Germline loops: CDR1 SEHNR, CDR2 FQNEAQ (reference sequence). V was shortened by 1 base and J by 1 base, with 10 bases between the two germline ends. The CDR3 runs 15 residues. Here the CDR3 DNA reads TGTGCCAGCAGCTTAGAGGCTTGGGGGAACACTGAAGCTTTCTTT. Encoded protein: CASSLEAWGNTEAFF.

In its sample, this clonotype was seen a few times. The CDR3 nucleotides read TGTGCCATCAGTGACGGCTACAAAAACATTCAGTACTTC. Translating gives CAISDGYKNIQYF. The chain has TRBV10-3 and TRBJ2-4; no reliable D call. Germline assignment: CDR1 ENHRY and CDR2 SYGVKD. V was pared by 3 bases and J by 3 bases, with 6 bases between. The CDR3 contains 13 residues.

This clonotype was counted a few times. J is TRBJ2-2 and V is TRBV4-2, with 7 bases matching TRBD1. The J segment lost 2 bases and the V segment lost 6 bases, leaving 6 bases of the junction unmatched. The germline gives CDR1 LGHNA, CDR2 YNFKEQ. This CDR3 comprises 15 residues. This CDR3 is CASSRQGVNTGELFF. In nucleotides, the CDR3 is TGTGCCAGCAGTCGGCAGGGGGTCAACACCGGGGAGCTGTTTTTT.

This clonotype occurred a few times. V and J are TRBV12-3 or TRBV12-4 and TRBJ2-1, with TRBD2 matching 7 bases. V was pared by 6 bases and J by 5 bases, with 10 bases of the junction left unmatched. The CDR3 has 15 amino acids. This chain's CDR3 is CASSLRTRWDNEQFF. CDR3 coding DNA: TGTGCCAGCAGCTTAAGGACTAGGTGGGACAATGAGCAGTTCTTC.

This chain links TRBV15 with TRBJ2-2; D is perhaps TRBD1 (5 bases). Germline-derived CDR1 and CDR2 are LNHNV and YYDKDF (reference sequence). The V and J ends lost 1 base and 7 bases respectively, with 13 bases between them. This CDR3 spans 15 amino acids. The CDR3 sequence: CATSRGPGYVGELFF. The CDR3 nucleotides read TGTGCCACCAGCAGAGGTCCAGGGTACGTCGGGGAGCTGTTTTTT.